These 5 T cell receptor beta chains were sequenced from one sample in a study of cytomegalovirus exposure and HLA in healthy donors. TCRdb's copy holds only in-frame clones and misses some; the assay was immunoSEQ multiplex PCR. The repertoire consists of fewer than 200,000 clones, with 80% to 90% occurring once and the leading ten covering 5% to 7%. The material sequenced was PBMCs. Receptors were obtained from a woman in her twenties or thirties in good health and CMV-seronegative.

This clone appeared a few times. This chain connects TRBV2 to TRBJ2-7, with D possibly called TRBD1 or TRBD2 (6 bases each). The CDR3 totals 15 residues. The germline V gene encodes CDR1 SNHLY and CDR2 FYNNEI. Trimming took 4 bases from V and 2 from J, leaving 15 bases between them. The CDR3 nucleotides read TGTGCCAGCAGTGGAGGGGGGACGGGGACCTACGAGCAGTACTTC. It codes for CASSGGGTGTYEQYF.

The chain couples TRBV28 to TRBJ2-7, with 10 bases identical to TRBD1. Trimming took 6 bases from V and 2 from J; bases not matched to a gene: 7. This CDR3 spans 15 amino acids. Germline V lookup: CDR1 MDHEN, CDR2 SYDVKM. DNA of the CDR3: TGTGCCAGCAGGGAACAGACAGGGGGCGCCTACGAGCAGTACTTC. This codes for CASREQTGGAYEQYF.

The V call is TRBV28, the J call TRBJ1-1; D gene uncertain. The CDR3 consists of 12 residues. In germline, CDR1 is MDHEN, CDR2 SYDVKM. Between the trimmed V and J ends, which lost 7 bases and 8 bases, there was a span of 14 bases. CDR3 bases: TGTGCCAGCACCCCCTCCGGCCTGGAAGCTTTCTTT. Translated: CASTPSGLEAFF.

The CDR3 is CATSRDRGDNQPQHF. Written as DNA, the CDR3 is TGTGCCACCAGCAGAGACAGGGGGGACAATCAGCCCCAGCATTTT. V gene TRBV15 combines with J gene TRBJ1-5, with 7 bases identical to TRBD1. Per germline, CDR1 LNHNV and CDR2 YYDKDF (reference sequence). Losses at the gene ends were 0 bases for V and 3 bases for J; bases not matched to a gene: 2. This CDR3 contains 15 residues.

The J gene is TRBJ1-6, the V gene TRBV19, with no clear D. The germline V and J ends were trimmed by 3 bases and 10 bases, with 13 bases remaining between them. The CDR3 runs to 14 residues. Germline V gives CDR1 LNHDA, CDR2 SQIVND (reference sequence). CDR3 sequence (DNA): TGTGCCAGTAGTATCAGTCAGATTTACTCACCCCTCCACTTT. Translation gives CASSISQIYSPLHF.